This T cell receptor (beta chain) was sequenced for a study of T cell repertoires in cytomegalovirus infection. Across the whole study: CMV infection together with matching HLA type was indicated by public TCR beta signatures.

Study-level points and caveats: Individuals carrying CMV plus the relevant HLA were identified by cumulative frequency of public TCR beta families. In two of eight donors, the top clonotype was HLA-C-restricted CMV-specific.

To note about this clonotype: Antigen: not known.

One entry per CDR3 protein results from TCRdb running MiXCR on the reads. The sample carries around 440,000 distinct CDR3 sequences, around 11% recorded once. CDR3 length: 15 amino acids. After removal of 2 bases from V and 8 bases from J, the junction contained 4 bases not matched to a gene. Germline V gene sequence: CDR1 MNHEY, CDR2 SVGAGI. The clonotype comes from a human donor in good health (CMV status not recorded). Some clones in this sample may be carry-over from other donors' samples. V gene TRBV6-5 combines with J gene TRBJ1-4, with 11 bases identical to TRBD1. The specimen was PBMCs. CDR3 protein: CASSYSGTGGEKLFF. In nucleotides, the CDR3 is TGTGCCAGCAGTTACAGCGGGACAGGGGGAGAAAAACTGTTTTTT.